A selection of T cell receptor beta chains follows, all from one sample in a study of follicular helper T cells after annual influenza vaccination. This table comes from immunoSEQ multiplex PCR, and its TCRdb copy is limited to in-frame clones, with some not included. Of about 5,200 clones in the sample, roughly nine tenths were seen once. Sample: CXCR5+ CD38- circulating T follicular helper cells from blood, taken 7 days after influenza vaccination. These receptors all stem from an adult who received the influenza vaccine. Both conserved end residues are part of each CDR3. Fields, in order: D gene, clone size, J gene, V gene, CDR3 DNA, CDR3 protein. D genes are given only for firm matches. A clone size is listed for some rows: how often the clone was seen (once, few, many), or a class if it is expanded.

d_call: TRBD1; clone_size: NA; j_call: TRBJ2-1; v_call: TRBV28; cdr3_nt: TGTGCCAGCAGTTCAGGGGGCGAGCTGGACAATGAGCAGTTCTTC; cdr3_aa: CASSSGGELDNEQFF
d_call: NA; clone_size: NA; j_call: TRBJ2-3; v_call: TRBV9; cdr3_nt: TGTGCCAGCAGCGTAGTGGGGCCGGGACATCAGTATTTT; cdr3_aa: CASSVVGPGHQYF
d_call: TRBD2; clone_size: NA; j_call: TRBJ2-1; v_call: TRBV4-1; cdr3_nt: TGCGCCAGCAGCCCCCAATTACTACTAGCGGGGACAACTGGGGGGTACAATGAGCAGTTCTTC; cdr3_aa: CASSPQLLLAGTTGGYNEQFF
d_call: NA; clone_size: NA; j_call: TRBJ2-5; v_call: TRBV5-1; cdr3_nt: TGCGCCAGCAGCTTTGTAGCGGCGCAAGAGACCCAGTACTTC; cdr3_aa: CASSFVAAQETQYF
d_call: TRBD2; clone_size: NA; j_call: TRBJ2-7; v_call: TRBV11-1; cdr3_nt: TGTGCCAGCAGTTACCGGGAGGCCCTCGAGCAGTACTTC; cdr3_aa: CASSYREALEQYF
d_call: NA; clone_size: NA; j_call: TRBJ2-3; v_call: TRBV2; cdr3_nt: TGTGCCAGCAGCCTGACCAGGGAAACAGATACGCAGTATTTT; cdr3_aa: CASSLTRETDTQYF
d_call: TRBD1; clone_size: few; j_call: TRBJ2-1; v_call: TRBV7-2; cdr3_nt: TGTGCCAGCAGCTCCTTCGTGGGCAGGGGGCAGGATGAGCAGTTCTTC; cdr3_aa: CASSSFVGRGQDEQFF
d_call: NA; clone_size: NA; j_call: TRBJ2-7; v_call: TRBV7-9; cdr3_nt: TGTGCCAGTAGGGGTCAGGCGAGCTACGAGCAGTACTTC; cdr3_aa: CASRGQASYEQYF
d_call: NA; clone_size: NA; j_call: TRBJ2-6; v_call: TRBV8-2; cdr3_nt: TGTGGCACTCGCAAGAAGATAACACAAAGTCGGGCCAACGTCCTGACTTTC; cdr3_aa: CGTRKKITQSRANVLTF
d_call: NA; clone_size: NA; j_call: TRBJ1-2; v_call: TRBV7-9; cdr3_nt: TGTGCCAGCAGTCCCCGGGAGGGGAGGTGGTTTGATGGCTACACCTTC; cdr3_aa: CASSPREGRWFDGYTF
d_call: NA; clone_size: NA; j_call: TRBJ1-5; v_call: TRBV2; cdr3_nt: TGTGCCAGCCACAGGGATAGCAATCAGCCCCAGCATTTT; cdr3_aa: CASHRDSNQPQHF
d_call: NA; clone_size: NA; j_call: TRBJ2-3; v_call: TRBV15; cdr3_nt: TGTGCCACCAGCAGAGATTCCCGGGAAGATACGCAGTATTTT; cdr3_aa: CATSRDSREDTQYF
d_call: TRBD2; clone_size: once; j_call: TRBJ2-5; v_call: TRBV4-1; cdr3_nt: TGCGCCAGCAGCCAAGAACCCCCAACTAGCGGGGGGGCCCGAGAGACCCAGTACTTC; cdr3_aa: CASSQEPPTSGGARETQYF
d_call: TRBD2; clone_size: NA; j_call: TRBJ2-1; v_call: TRBV7-2; cdr3_nt: TGTGCCAGCAGCTTAGCTGGCGGGAGGGGTTCGAATGAGCAGTTCTTC; cdr3_aa: CASSLAGGRGSNEQFF
d_call: NA; clone_size: NA; j_call: TRBJ2-5; v_call: TRBV15; cdr3_nt: TGTGCCACCAGCAGAGACCCCAAAGAGACCCAGTACTTC; cdr3_aa: CATSRDPKETQYF
d_call: TRBD2; clone_size: NA; j_call: TRBJ2-1; v_call: TRBV19; cdr3_nt: TGTGCCAGTAGTAACCTAGCGGGAGGGGTCAATGAGCAGTTCTTC; cdr3_aa: CASSNLAGGVNEQFF
d_call: NA; clone_size: NA; j_call: TRBJ2-4; v_call: TRBV11-1; cdr3_nt: TGTGCCAGCAGCGCAGACACAGTTGACATTCAGTACTTC; cdr3_aa: CASSADTVDIQYF
d_call: NA; clone_size: NA; j_call: TRBJ1-1; v_call: TRBV30; cdr3_nt: TGTGCCTCCTCCTTACAGGGGAACACTGAAGCTTTCTTT; cdr3_aa: CASSLQGNTEAFF
d_call: NA; clone_size: few; j_call: TRBJ1-3; v_call: TRBV6-1; cdr3_nt: TGTGCCAGCCCGCCCGGTGACAAGCTTGGAAACACCATATATTTT; cdr3_aa: CASPPGDKLGNTIYF
d_call: NA; clone_size: NA; j_call: TRBJ2-3; v_call: TRBV9; cdr3_nt: TGTGCCAGCGGCGTTACTAGCACAGATACGCAGTATTTT; cdr3_aa: CASGVTSTDTQYF
d_call: TRBD2; clone_size: NA; j_call: TRBJ2-1; v_call: TRBV7-2; cdr3_nt: TGTGCCAGCAGCCTATATGGGCGGGGGGCGAATGAGCAGTTCTTC; cdr3_aa: CASSLYGRGANEQFF
d_call: TRBD2; clone_size: NA; j_call: TRBJ2-5; v_call: TRBV13; cdr3_nt: TGTGCCAGCAGCTCTAGCGGGAGATCCCAAGAGACCCAGTACTTC; cdr3_aa: CASSSSGRSQETQYF
d_call: NA; clone_size: NA; j_call: TRBJ2-3; v_call: TRBV5-1; cdr3_nt: TGCGCCAGCAGCCCCGGGACAGATACGCAGTATTTT; cdr3_aa: CASSPGTDTQYF
d_call: NA; clone_size: NA; j_call: TRBJ1-6; v_call: TRBV2; cdr3_nt: TGTGCCAGCAGTGCGTCAGGCAGGGAAGATTCACCCCTCCACTTT; cdr3_aa: CASSASGREDSPLHF
d_call: NA; clone_size: NA; j_call: TRBJ1-4; v_call: TRBV2; cdr3_nt: TGTGCCAGCGGTGAGAGTGGGCAGAAAGGCGAAAAACTGTTTTTT; cdr3_aa: CASGESGQKGEKLFF
d_call: NA; clone_size: NA; j_call: TRBJ1-2; v_call: TRBV2; cdr3_nt: TGTGCCAGCAGTGAGGCAGGGAGCTACACCTTC; cdr3_aa: CASSEAGSYTF